This is a list of T cell receptor beta chains from one sample in a study of vaccination and CD4 T cells after COVID-19. No antigen has been assigned to these receptors. A single record per CDR3 protein comes from TCRdb applying MiXCR to the PCR reads. This sample has over 10,000 distinct CDR3 sequences; more than 70% occur once, and the top ten carry 20% to 25%. Sequenced sample: CD4+ T cells from blood, cultured in vitro. These receptors came from a human donor who had recovered from COVID-19. CDR3s leave out the opening cysteine and the closing phenylalanine or tryptophan. Fields, in order: V gene, CDR3 protein.

v_gene: TRBV7-9; CDR3aa: ASTEGAYEQY
v_gene: TRBV7-2; CDR3aa: ASSSPGTPNSPLH
v_gene: TRBV9; CDR3aa: ASSGRGQGVSGEQF
v_gene: TRBV15; CDR3aa: ATSRGPAGEPQRGELF
v_gene: TRBV10-3; CDR3aa: AIKATGAQY
v_gene: TRBV7-3; CDR3aa: ASSLKSGRAENTGELF
v_gene: TRBV27; CDR3aa: ASSPKHRDTGEQY
v_gene: TRBV12-3/TRBV12-4; CDR3aa: ASITSGTNTGELF
v_gene: TRBV24-1; CDR3aa: ATSDPTTLGGTQY
v_gene: TRBV20-1; CDR3aa: SAREPGAGQPQH
v_gene: TRBV28; CDR3aa: ASSRDRGRNTEAF
v_gene: TRBV12-3/TRBV12-4; CDR3aa: ASTGRNYGYT
v_gene: TRBV19; CDR3aa: ASIGPHPGNQPQH
v_gene: TRBV20-1; CDR3aa: SARDLGGAGTNYGYT
v_gene: TRBV7-9; CDR3aa: ASSRTGRYSNQPQH
v_gene: TRBV20-1; CDR3aa: SATGTSGRMAYEQY
v_gene: TRBV6-2/TRBV6-3; CDR3aa: ASSKGGADTSRVAF
v_gene: TRBV24-1; CDR3aa: ATSERGAVGYT
v_gene: TRBV2; CDR3aa: ACRVLAEGTQY
v_gene: TRBV7-7; CDR3aa: ASSHGGETQY
v_gene: TRBV28; CDR3aa: ASSFGGAGVAKNIQY
v_gene: TRBV6-5; CDR3aa: ASSYDLNQPQH
v_gene: TRBV20-1; CDR3aa: SANHPGREQY
v_gene: TRBV7-2; CDR3aa: ASSFPAGVETQY